These 23 T cell receptor beta chains were all obtained from the same sample, sequenced in a study of high-grade serous ovarian cancer treatment subgroups. Profiled with immunoSEQ multiplex PCR; TCRdb holds only in-frame clones, not every one. The data contain 12,000 to 15,000 clones, roughly 90% of them singletons. Tumor samples were taken before definitive surgery or chemotherapy. The sequenced sample was tumor tissue. Every receptor here comes from a human donor with high-grade serous ovarian cancer.

CDR3 sequence (DNA): TGCGCCAGCAGCTTGGAGGGACAGTCTTACAATGAGCAGTTCTTC. Protein product: CASSLEGQSYNEQFF. The chain has TRBV5-1 and TRBJ2-1; 7 nucleotides align to TRBD1. Germline assignment: CDR1 SGHRS and CDR2 YFSETQ. Trimming took 0 bases from V and 4 from J; bases not matched to a gene: 4. There are 15 residues in the CDR3.

The CDR3 DNA is TGTGCCAGCAGCCTCACCCCGGGACTGGGCATTGAGCAGTATTTT. Its translation is CASSLTPGLGIEQYF. J is TRBJ2-3 and V is TRBV7-8, with TRBD2 as a possible D gene (6 bases). V lost 5 bases to trimming and J lost 11 bases, with 23 bases between them. Germline V gives CDR1 SGHVS, CDR2 FQNEAQ. This CDR3 region has 15 residues.

This clone was picked up one time. V gene TRBV4-3 combines with J gene TRBJ2-1, with D maybe TRBD2 (5 bases). This CDR3 has 17 amino acids. Germline V gene sequence: CDR1 LGHNA, CDR2 YSLEER. Trimming stripped 4 bases from V and 0 bases from J, with 16 bases between. Here the CDR3 reads CASSPSAVLSSYNEQFF. The CDR3 DNA is TGCGCCAGCAGCCCTTCAGCGGTATTGAGCTCCTACAATGAGCAGTTCTTC.

V and J are TRBV18 and TRBJ2-7; D is ambiguous. With 5 bases removed from V and 6 bases from J, the gap between germline ends came to 14 bases. CDR3 length: 13 amino acids. CDR1 is KGHSH and CDR2 is LQKENI in the germline V gene. The CDR3 sequence is CASSASTSPEQYF. In DNA, the CDR3 is TGTGCCAGCTCAGCATCTACCTCGCCCGAGCAGTACTTC.

J is TRBJ2-4 and V is TRBV2; 11 bases fit TRBD2. The CDR3 contains 17 residues. V shed 8 bases and J 0 bases; nucleotides not matched to a gene: 9. Per germline, CDR1 SNHLY and CDR2 FYNNEI. CDR3: CASWSATSGIAKNIQYF. The DNA for the CDR3 is TGTGCCAGCTGGAGCGCGACTAGCGGGATAGCCAAAAACATTCAGTACTTC. Using reference TRBV2 and TRBJ2-4 for the parts outside the CDR3, the full variable domain is EPEVTQTPSHQVTQMGQEVILRCVPISNHLYFYWYRQILGQKVEFLVSFYNNEISEKSEIFDDQFSVERPDGSNFTLKIRSTKLEDSAMYFCASWSATSGIAKNIQYFGAGTRLSVL.

This chain links TRBV10-3 with TRBJ2-7; D not certain. This CDR3 has 13 amino acids. Germline V lookup: CDR1 ENHRY, CDR2 SYGVKD. Trimming removed 2 bases at V and 1 base at J, with 6 bases between. The CDR3 nucleotides read TGTGCCATCAGTGAGGGTGCGTCCTACGAGCAGTACTTC. This gives the protein CAISEGASYEQYF.

The chain joins TRBV19 to TRBJ2-6; D remains unclear. V dropped 6 bases and J dropped 4 bases, with 10 bases sitting between them. Germline CDR1 reads LNHDA; CDR2 reads SQIVND (reference sequence). This CDR3 spans 14 amino acids. The CDR3 reads CASRSHTGANVLTF. The CDR3 DNA follows: TGTGCCAGTAGATCACATACGGGGGCCAACGTCCTGACTTTC.

This sequence joins TRBV4-3 and TRBJ1-3, with 10 bases identical to TRBD1. Germline assignment: CDR1 LGHNA and CDR2 YSLEER. The V and J ends lost 0 bases and 5 bases, in that order; junction bases with no gene match: 13. The CDR3 covers 19 residues. As DNA, the CDR3 is TGCGCCAGCAGCCAAGATGGGCACCCCCGGGACAGGGGTAGAAACACCATATATTTT. Protein product: CASSQDGHPRDRGRNTIYF.

The chain carries TRBV7-8 and TRBJ2-1, with a possible D match to TRBD1 (5 bases). V was clipped by 1 base and J by 12 bases, with 13 bases between them. This CDR3 has 13 residues. Germline-derived CDR1 and CDR2 are SGHVS and FQNEAQ. The CDR3 reads CASSLDQGGGQFF. The CDR3 DNA sequence: TGTGCCAGCAGCTTAGATCAGGGCGGCGGGCAGTTCTTC. Complete variable domain (other parts from reference TRBV7-8 and TRBJ2-1): GAGVSQSPRYKVAKRGQDVALRCDPISGHVSLFWYQQALGQGPEFLTYFQNEAQLDKSGLPSDRFFAERPEGSVSTLKIQRTQQEDSAVYLCASSLDQGGGQFFGPGTRLTVL.

The chain combines TRBV12-5 with TRBJ2-5, with D tentatively TRBD1 or TRBD2 (7 bases each). Trimming cost V 6 bases and J 3 bases, with 14 bases left between them. This CDR3 region has 14 residues. The germline V gene encodes CDR1 LGHNT and CDR2 FRNRAP. The CDR3 loop is CASGDQGGEETQYF. The CDR3 nucleotides read TGTGCTAGTGGAGACCAGGGGGGGGAAGAGACCCAGTACTTC.

As DNA, the CDR3 is TGCGCCAGCAGCCTACGACAGTCCAATCAGCCCCAGCATTTT. This encodes CASSLRQSNQPQHF. The rearrangement uses TRBV4-1 and TRBJ1-5, with TRBD1 as a possible D gene (5 bases). Germline V gene data show CDR1 as MGHRA and CDR2 as YSYEKL. V lost 4 bases and J lost 3, with 10 bases in between. The CDR3 is 14 residues long.

The chain couples TRBV5-4 to TRBJ2-3; the match to TRBD2 covers 7 bases. V lost 2 bases and J lost 6; bases outside the gene matches: 6. This CDR3 has 14 residues. CDR1 is SGHNT and CDR2 is YYREEE in the germline V gene (reference sequence). CDR3 sequence: CASSLAGTGDTQYF. The CDR3 DNA sequence: TGTGCCAGCAGCTTAGCGGGGACTGGGGATACGCAGTATTTT.

The chain employs TRBV27 and TRBJ1-1; D is ambiguous. The germline V gene has CDR1 MNHEY and CDR2 SMNVEV (reference sequence). V dropped 3 bases and J dropped 0 bases, with 14 bases sitting between them. The CDR3 loop spans 16 amino acids. The CDR3 DNA sequence: TGTGCCAGCAGTTTTTTAGGGCTGGGGATGAACACTGAAGCTTTCTTT. Its translation: CASSFLGLGMNTEAFF.

The chain carries TRBV6-6 and TRBJ1-5, with D tentatively TRBD1 (6 bases). V was clipped by 6 bases and J by 3 bases, with 15 bases between them. The CDR3 totals 15 residues. The germline CDR1 and CDR2 sequences are MNHNY and SVGAGI (reference sequence). For the CDR3, the DNA is TGTGCCAGCAGCGACGGGGGCCCCCCCAATCAGCCCCAGCATTTT. Amino acids: CASSDGGPPNQPQHF.

The chain has TRBV21-1 and TRBJ2-6; TRBD2, the table's D call, lacks a check against the DNA. TRBV21-1 represents a pseudogene. The CDR3 is 17 residues long. Written as DNA, the CDR3 is TGTGCCAGCACCCTCGGGACTAGACCGTCTGGGGCCAACGTCCTGACTTTC. It encodes CASTLGTRPSGANVLTF.

V and J are TRBV5-4 and TRBJ2-3; 8 bases fit TRBD2. Trimming removed 2 bases from V and 4 bases from J; junction bases left unmatched: 3. The CDR3 is 14 amino acids. Germline CDR1 SGHNT, CDR2 YYREEE (reference sequence). The CDR3 DNA reads as TGTGCCAGCAGCTTTAGCGGGGTTCCAGATACGCAGTATTTT. It is translated as CASSFSGVPDTQYF. The full variable domain, with the rest looked up from reference TRBV5-4 and TRBJ2-3, is ETGVTQSPTHLIKTRGQQVTLRCSSQSGHNTVSWYQQALGQGPQFIFQYYREEENGRGNFPPRFSGLQFPNYSSELNVNALELDDSALYLCASSFSGVPDTQYFGPGTRLTVL.

This clone was observed a single time. The V and J genes are TRBV11-2 and TRBJ2-1; TRBD1 agrees at 9 bases. Trimming removed 0 bases from V and 3 bases from J; junction bases left unmatched: 15. Germline V lookup: CDR1 SGHAT, CDR2 FQNNGV. The CDR3 extends over 20 amino acids. CDR3 loop: CASSLDLFPPGQGIYNEQFF. DNA for the CDR3: TGTGCCAGCAGCTTAGACCTCTTCCCCCCTGGACAGGGGATCTACAATGAGCAGTTCTTC.

The V gene is TRBV18, the J gene TRBJ2-5; maybe TRBD2 (6 bases). In germline, CDR1 is KGHSH, CDR2 LQKENI. Trimming left V 1 base short and J 5 bases short, with 8 bases between. This CDR3 has 13 amino acids. CDR3 sequence reads: CASSPRGGETQYF. CDR3 bases: TGTGCCAGCTCACCACGAGGAGGGGAGACCCAGTACTTC.

The chain combines TRBV6-6 with TRBJ2-7; weak D call: TRBD1 (6 bases). This CDR3 has 12 amino acids. Germline CDR1 MNHNY, CDR2 SVGAGI (reference sequence). V was cut by 8 bases and J by 3 bases, with 11 bases left in between. CDR3 protein: CASGGQRYEQYF. The DNA for the CDR3 is TGTGCCAGCGGGGGCCAACGCTACGAGCAGTACTTC.

This chain links TRBV27 with TRBJ1-2; D may be TRBD1 (6 bases). With 3 bases removed from V and 2 bases from J, the gap between germline ends came to 13 bases. The CDR3 consists of 15 residues. The germline gives CDR1 MNHEY, CDR2 SMNVEV (reference sequence). CDR3: CASSFYAGTNYGYTF. The CDR3 nucleotides are TGTGCCAGCAGTTTTTACGCAGGGACAAACTATGGCTACACCTTC.

The rearrangement links TRBV5-1 to TRBJ1-1; D gene unclear. Deletions cut 1 base from V and 2 bases from J, with 6 bases between. This CDR3 has 13 amino acids. CDR1 SGHRS and CDR2 YFSETQ come from the germline V gene. The CDR3 protein is CASSLYINTEAFF. CDR3 in DNA: TGCGCCAGCAGCTTGTACATAAACACTGAAGCTTTCTTT.

This clone has only a few counts. The chain combines TRBV7-9 with TRBJ1-2; unclear D gene. The germline V and J ends were trimmed by 5 bases and 8 bases, with 24 bases remaining between them. This CDR3 spans 16 amino acids. Germline-derived CDR1 and CDR2 are SEHNR and FQNEAQ (reference sequence). In DNA form, the CDR3 reads TGTGCCAGCAGCCACGATGGACCGATGAGGGCGGAGGGCTACACCTTC. This codes for CASSHDGPMRAEGYTF.

The CDR3 spells CASSQGINYGYTF. The CDR3 bases are TGCGCCAGCAGCCAGGGTATTAACTATGGCTACACCTTC. V and J are TRBV4-3 and TRBJ1-2; D unclear. V gave up 3 bases and J gave up 1 base, with 6 bases separating them. CDR1 is LGHNA, CDR2 YSLEER, per germline. The CDR3 has 13 residues.